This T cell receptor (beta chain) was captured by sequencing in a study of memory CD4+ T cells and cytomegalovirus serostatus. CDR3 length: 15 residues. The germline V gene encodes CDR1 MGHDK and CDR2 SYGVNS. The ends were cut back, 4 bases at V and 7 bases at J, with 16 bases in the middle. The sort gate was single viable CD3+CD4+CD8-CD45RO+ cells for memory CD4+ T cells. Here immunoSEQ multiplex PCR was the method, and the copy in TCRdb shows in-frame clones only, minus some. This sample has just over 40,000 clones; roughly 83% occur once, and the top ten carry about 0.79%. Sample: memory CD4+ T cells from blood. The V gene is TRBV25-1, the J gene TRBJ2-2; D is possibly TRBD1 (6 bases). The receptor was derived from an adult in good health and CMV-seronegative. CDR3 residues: CASSGKRGIGGELFF. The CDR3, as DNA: TGTGCCAGCAGTGGGAAGAGGGGGATTGGCGGGGAGCTGTTTTTT.